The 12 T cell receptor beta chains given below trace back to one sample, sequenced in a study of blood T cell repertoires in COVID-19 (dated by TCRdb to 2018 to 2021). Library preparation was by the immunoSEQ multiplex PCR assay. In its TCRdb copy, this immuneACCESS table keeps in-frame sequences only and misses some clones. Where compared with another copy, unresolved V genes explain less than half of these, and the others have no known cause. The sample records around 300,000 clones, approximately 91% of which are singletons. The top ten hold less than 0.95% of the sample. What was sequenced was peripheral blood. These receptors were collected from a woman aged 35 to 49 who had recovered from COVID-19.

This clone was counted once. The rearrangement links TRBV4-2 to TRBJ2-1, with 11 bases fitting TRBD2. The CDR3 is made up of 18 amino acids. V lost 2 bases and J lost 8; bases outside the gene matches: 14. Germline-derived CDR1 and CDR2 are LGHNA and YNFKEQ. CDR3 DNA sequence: TGTGCCAGCAGCCAATCGGGGGCTAGCGGGAGGCGGTTATATGAGCAGTTCTTC. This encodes CASSQSGASGRRLYEQFF.

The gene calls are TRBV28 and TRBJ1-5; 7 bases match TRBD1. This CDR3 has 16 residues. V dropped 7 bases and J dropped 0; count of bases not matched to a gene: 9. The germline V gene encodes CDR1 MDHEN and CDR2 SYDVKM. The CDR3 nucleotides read TGTGCCAGCATAGCAGGGGGTGTTTTTAGCAATCAGCCCCAGCATTTT. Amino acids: CASIAGGVFSNQPQHF.

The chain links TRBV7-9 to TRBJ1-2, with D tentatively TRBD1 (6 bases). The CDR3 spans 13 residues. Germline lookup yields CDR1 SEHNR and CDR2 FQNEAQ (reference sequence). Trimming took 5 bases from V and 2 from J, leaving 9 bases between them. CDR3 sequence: CASSPGQNYGYTF. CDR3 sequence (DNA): TGTGCCAGCAGCCCAGGACAGAACTATGGCTACACCTTC.

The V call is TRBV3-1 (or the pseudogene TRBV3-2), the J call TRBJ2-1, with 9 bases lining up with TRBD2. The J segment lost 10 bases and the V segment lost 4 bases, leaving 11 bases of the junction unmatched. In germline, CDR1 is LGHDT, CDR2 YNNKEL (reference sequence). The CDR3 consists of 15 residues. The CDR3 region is CASSPTAGGPDEQFF. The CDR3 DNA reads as TGTGCCAGCAGCCCCACGGCGGGAGGGCCGGACGAGCAGTTCTTC.

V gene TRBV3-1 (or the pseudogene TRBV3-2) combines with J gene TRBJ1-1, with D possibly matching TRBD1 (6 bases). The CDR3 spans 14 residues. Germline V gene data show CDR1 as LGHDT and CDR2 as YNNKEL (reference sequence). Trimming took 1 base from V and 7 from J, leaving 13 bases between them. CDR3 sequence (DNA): TGTGCCAGCAGCCAAGGAACCCTAGGGGGTGAAGCTTTCTTT. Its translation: CASSQGTLGGEAFF.

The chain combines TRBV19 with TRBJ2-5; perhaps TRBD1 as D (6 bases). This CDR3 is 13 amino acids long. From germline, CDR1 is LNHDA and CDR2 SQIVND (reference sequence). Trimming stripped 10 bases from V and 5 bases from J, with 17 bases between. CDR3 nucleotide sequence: TGTGCCATCGCGCAGGGGAGTGGGGAGACCCAGTACTTC. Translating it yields CAIAQGSGETQYF. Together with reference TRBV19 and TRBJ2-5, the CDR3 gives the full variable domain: DGGITQSPKYLFRKEGQNVTLSCEQNLNHDAMYWYRQDPGQGLRLIYYSQIVNDFQKGDIAEGYSVSREKKESFPLTVTSAQKNPTAFYLCAIAQGSGETQYFGPGTRLLVL.

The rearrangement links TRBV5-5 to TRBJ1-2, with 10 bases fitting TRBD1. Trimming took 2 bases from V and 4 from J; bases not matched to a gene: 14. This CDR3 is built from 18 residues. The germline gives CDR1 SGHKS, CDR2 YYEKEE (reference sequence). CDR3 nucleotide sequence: TGTGCCAGCAGCTTTGCAGTCGCCGGGACAGGGGTCGGCTATGGCTACACCTTC. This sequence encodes CASSFAVAGTGVGYGYTF.

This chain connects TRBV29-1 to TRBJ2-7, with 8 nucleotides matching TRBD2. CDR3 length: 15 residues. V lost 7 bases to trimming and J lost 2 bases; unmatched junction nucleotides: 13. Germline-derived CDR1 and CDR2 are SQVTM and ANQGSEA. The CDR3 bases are TGCAGCGCCCAGGAAGGGAGCGGGAGCCCCTACGAGCAGTACTTC. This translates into CSAQEGSGSPYEQYF.

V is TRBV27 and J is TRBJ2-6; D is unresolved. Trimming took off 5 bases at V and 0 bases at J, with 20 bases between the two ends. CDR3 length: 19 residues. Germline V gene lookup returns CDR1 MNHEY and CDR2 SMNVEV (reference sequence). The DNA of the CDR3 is TGTGCCAGCAGTCCCCTCACCGGGTCTTCGTTCTCTGGGGCCAACGTCCTGACTTTC. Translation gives CASSPLTGSSFSGANVLTF.

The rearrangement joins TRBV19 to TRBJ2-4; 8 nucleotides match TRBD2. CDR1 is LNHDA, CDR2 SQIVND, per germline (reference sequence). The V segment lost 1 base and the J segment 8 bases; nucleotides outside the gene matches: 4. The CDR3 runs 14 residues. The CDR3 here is CASSIGGSGDIQYF. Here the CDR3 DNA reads TGTGCCAGTAGTATAGGCGGTAGCGGGGACATTCAGTACTTC.

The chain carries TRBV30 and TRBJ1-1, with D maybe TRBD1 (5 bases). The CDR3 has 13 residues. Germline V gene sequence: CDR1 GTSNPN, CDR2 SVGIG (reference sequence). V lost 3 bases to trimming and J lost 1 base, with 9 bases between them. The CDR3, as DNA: TGTGCCTGGAGCAAGACAGAGAACACTGAAGCTTTCTTT. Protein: CAWSKTENTEAFF. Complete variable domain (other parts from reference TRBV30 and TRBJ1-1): SQTIHQWPATLVQPVGSPLSLECTVEGTSNPNLYWYRQAAGRGLQLLFYSVGIGQISSEVPQNLSASRPQDRQFILSSKKLLLSDSGFYLCAWSKTENTEAFFGQGTRLTVV.

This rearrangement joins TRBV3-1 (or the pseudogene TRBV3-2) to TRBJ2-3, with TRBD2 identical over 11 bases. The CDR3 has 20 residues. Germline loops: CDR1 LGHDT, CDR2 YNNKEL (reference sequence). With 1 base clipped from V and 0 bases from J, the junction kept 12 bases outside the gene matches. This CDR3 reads CASSQAPAGGTSGSTDTQYF. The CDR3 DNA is TGTGCCAGCAGCCAAGCCCCAGCGGGGGGGACTAGCGGCAGCACAGATACGCAGTATTTT.